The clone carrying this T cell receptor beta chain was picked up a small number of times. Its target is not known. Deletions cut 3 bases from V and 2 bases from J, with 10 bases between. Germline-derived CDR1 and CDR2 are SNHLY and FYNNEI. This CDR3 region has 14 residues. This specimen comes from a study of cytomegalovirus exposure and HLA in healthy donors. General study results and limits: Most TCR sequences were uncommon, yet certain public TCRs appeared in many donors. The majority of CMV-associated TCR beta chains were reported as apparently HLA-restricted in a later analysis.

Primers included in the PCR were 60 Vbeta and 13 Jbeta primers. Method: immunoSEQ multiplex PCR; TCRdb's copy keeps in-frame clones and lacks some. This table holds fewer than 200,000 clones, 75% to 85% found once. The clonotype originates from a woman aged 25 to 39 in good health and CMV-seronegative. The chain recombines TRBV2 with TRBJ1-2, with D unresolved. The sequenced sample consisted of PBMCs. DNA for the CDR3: TGTGCCAGCAGTGACCTGCCGGTCAACTATGGCTACACCTTC. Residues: CASSDLPVNYGYTF.